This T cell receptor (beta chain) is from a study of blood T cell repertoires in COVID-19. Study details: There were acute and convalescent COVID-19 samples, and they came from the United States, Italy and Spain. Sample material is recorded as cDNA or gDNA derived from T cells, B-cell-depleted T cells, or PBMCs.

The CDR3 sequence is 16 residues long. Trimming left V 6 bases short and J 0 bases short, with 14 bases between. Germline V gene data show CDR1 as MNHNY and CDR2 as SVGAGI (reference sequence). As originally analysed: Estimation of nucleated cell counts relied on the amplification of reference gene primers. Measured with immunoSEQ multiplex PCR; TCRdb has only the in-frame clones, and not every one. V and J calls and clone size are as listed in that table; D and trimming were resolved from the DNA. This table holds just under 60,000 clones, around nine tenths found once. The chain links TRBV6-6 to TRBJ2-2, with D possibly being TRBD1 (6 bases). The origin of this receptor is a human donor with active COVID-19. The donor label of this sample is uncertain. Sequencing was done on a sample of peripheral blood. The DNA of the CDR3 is TGTGCCAGCAGACAACAAGGGACACCGAACACCGGGGAGCTGTTTTTT. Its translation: CASRQQGTPNTGELFF.